The sequence of this TCR beta chain was determined in a study of CD8 T cells in ankylosing spondylitis. V lost 1 base to trimming and J lost 6 bases, with 14 bases between them. Germline V gene lookup returns CDR1 SGHKS and CDR2 YYEKEE (reference sequence). The CDR3 is 14 amino acids. The study, taken as a whole, reports: For ankylosing spondylitis blood, a TCR beta motif of about 8 highly homologous variants appeared characteristic. Disease-linked clones reportedly showed significant enrichment in matched ankylosing spondylitis synovial fluid.

Construction of TCR beta libraries was performed using quantitative 5'-RACE with molecular barcodes. TCRdb recomputed calls from the 5' RACE reads with MiXCR, one row per CDR3 protein. The sample includes around 17,000 distinct CDR3 sequences, 8.2% of them seen just once. In this sample, this clonotype turned up a few times. Its antigen is not known. The receptor was derived from a male donor with ankylosing spondylitis or in good health (not recorded which). The chain employs TRBV5-5 and TRBJ2-7; unclear D gene. The sequenced sample consisted of blood. CDR3 sequence: CASSLNGQLTEQYF. The CDR3 nucleotides read TGTGCCAGCAGCTTGAACGGCCAGCTCACCGAGCAGTACTTC.